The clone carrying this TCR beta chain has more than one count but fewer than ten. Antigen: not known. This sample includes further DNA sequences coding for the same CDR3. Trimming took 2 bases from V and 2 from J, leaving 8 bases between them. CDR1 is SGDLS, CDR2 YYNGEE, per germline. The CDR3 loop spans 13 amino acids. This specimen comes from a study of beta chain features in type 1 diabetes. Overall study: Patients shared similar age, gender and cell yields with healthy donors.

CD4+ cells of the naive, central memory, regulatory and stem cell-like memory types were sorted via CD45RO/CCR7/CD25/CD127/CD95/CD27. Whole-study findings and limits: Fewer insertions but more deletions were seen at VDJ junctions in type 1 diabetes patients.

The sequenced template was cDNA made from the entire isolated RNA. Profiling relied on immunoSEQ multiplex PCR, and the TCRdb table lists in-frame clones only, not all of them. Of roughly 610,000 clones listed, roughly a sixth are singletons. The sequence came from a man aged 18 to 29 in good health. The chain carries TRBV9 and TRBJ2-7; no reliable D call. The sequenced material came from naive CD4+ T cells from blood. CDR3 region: CASSVSAAYEQYF. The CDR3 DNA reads TGTGCCAGCAGCGTTTCCGCAGCCTACGAGCAGTACTTC.